This T cell receptor (beta chain) emerged from a study of cytomegalovirus exposure and HLA in healthy donors. Study in general: An early data release held 79 million or so unique TCRs from HLA-typed donors. General study results and limits: According to an earlier analysis, most TCR beta V segments yielded productive rearrangements about 87% or about 30% of the time. V- and J-gene trimming in TCR beta was tied to a missense DCLRE1C variant by an analysis performed later.

Amplification used 60 Vbeta primers and 13 Jbeta primers. Per the original data handling: An analysis performed later counted about 80 million unique TCR beta chains (approximately 10 million of them shared). Profiling relied on immunoSEQ multiplex PCR, and the TCRdb table lists in-frame clones only, not all of them. That table furnishes V, J and clone size, whereas the DNA furnished D and trimming. The sample lists about 130,000 clones, about 82% occurring once. CDR3 length: 15 amino acids. Germline V CDR1 and CDR2: SGHAT, FQNNGV. V dropped 5 bases and J dropped 4 bases, with 18 bases sitting between them. About this clone: The antigen is not known.

Source material: PBMCs. The chain links TRBV11-2 to TRBJ2-7; TRBD2 is a possible D gene (6 bases). The clonotype was recovered from a boy aged 10-17 years in good health and CMV-seronegative. CDR3 loop: CASSPRGSGAYEQYF. The CDR3 bases are TGTGCCAGCAGCCCCCGCGGTAGCGGAGCTTACGAGCAGTACTTC.